The following is a TCR beta chain sequence with its context. Exclusion of patients followed from uncontrolled infection, other autoimmune disease, pregnancy or lactation. Orbital computed tomography and thyroid ultrasound, together with serum TRAb and thyroxine and clinical symptoms, were used for diagnoses. It was RNA transcripts that yielded the amplified TCR beta CDR3 regions. The HTBI set primed first-round TCR CDR3 RT-PCR. TCRdb analysed the multiplex PCR reads with MiXCR anew, one entry per CDR3 protein. The data hold 560,000 or so distinct CDR3 sequences, with under 60% observed a single time. The data were taken from a study of T cells in Graves' hyperthyroidism and ophthalmopathy. This TCR derives from a woman aged 18-30 years with Graves' hyperthyroidism. The sample taken for sequencing was peripheral blood or thyroid tissue (not recorded which).

The CDR3 loop reads CASTGQGYSNQPQHF. CDR3 DNA sequence: TGTGCCAGCACCGGACAGGGGTATAGCAATCAGCCCCAGCATTTT. This rearrangement joins TRBV7-8 to TRBJ1-5, with TRBD1 identical over 9 bases. Germline loops: CDR1 SGHVS, CDR2 FQNEAQ. V gave up 7 bases and J gave up 0 bases; unmatched junction bases: 4. The CDR3 has 15 residues.